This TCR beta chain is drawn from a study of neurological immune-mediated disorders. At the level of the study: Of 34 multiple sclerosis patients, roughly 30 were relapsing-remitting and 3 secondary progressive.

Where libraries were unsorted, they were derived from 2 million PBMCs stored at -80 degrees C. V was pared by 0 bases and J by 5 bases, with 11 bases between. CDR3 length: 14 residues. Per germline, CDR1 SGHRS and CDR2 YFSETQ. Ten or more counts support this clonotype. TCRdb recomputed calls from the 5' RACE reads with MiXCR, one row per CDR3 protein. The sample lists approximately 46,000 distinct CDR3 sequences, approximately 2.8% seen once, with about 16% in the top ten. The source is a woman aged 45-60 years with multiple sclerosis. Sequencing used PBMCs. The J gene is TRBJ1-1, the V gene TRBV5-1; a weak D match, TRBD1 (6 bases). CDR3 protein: CASSLEQGRTEAFF. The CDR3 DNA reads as TGCGCCAGCAGCTTGGAACAGGGTCGGACTGAAGCTTTCTTT.